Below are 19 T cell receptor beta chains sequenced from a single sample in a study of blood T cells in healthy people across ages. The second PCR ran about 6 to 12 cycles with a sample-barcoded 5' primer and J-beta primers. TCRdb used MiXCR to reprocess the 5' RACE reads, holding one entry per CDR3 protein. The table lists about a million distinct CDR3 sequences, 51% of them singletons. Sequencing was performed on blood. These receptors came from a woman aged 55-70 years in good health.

CDR3 coding DNA: TGTGCCAGCAGTGAAAGGTTGGCGCAGGGCACAAACGAGCAGTACTTC. It translates to CASSERLAQGTNEQYF. This sequence joins TRBV2 and TRBJ2-5, with D possibly matching TRBD1 (5 bases). The DNA end is a closer match to TRBJ2-7, so the J assignment may be wrong. In germline, CDR1 is SNHLY, CDR2 FYNNEI. CDR3 length: 16 amino acids.

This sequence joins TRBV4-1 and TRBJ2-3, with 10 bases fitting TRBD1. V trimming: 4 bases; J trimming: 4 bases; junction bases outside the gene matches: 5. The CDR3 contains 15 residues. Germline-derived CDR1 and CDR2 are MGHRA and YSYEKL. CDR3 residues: CASSRQGADPDTQYF. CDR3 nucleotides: TGCGCCAGCAGCCGACAGGGGGCGGATCCAGATACGCAGTATTTT.

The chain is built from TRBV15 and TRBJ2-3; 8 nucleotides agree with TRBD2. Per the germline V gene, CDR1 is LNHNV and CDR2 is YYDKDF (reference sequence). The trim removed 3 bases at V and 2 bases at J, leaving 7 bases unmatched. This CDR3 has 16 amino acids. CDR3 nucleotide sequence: TGTGCCACCAGCAGCCGCGGGACTAGTTACACAGATACGCAGTATTTT. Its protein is CATSSRGTSYTDTQYF.

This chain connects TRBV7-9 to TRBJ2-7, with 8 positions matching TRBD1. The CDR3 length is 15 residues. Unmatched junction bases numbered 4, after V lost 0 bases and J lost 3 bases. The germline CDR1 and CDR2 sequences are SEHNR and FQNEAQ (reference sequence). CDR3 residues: CASSLAAGTGYEQYF. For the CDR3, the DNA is TGTGCCAGCAGCTTAGCAGCCGGGACAGGCTACGAGCAGTACTTC.

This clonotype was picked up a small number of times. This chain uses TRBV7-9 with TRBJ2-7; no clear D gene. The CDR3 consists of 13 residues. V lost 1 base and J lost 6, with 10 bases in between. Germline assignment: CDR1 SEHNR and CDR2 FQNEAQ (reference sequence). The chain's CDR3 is CASSLDGSREQYF. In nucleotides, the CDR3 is TGTGCCAGCAGCTTAGACGGTAGCCGCGAGCAGTACTTC.

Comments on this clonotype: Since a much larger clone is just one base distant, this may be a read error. The CDR3 DNA is TGTGCCAGCAGCAAACAAGAGACCCAGTTCTTC. Protein sequence: CASSKQETQFF. The rearrangement links TRBV6-2 or TRBV6-3 to TRBJ2-1; unclear D gene. CDR1 is MNHEY and CDR2 is SVGEGT in the germline V gene. The CDR3 has 11 residues. Trimming cost V 6 bases and J 13 bases, with 13 bases left between them.

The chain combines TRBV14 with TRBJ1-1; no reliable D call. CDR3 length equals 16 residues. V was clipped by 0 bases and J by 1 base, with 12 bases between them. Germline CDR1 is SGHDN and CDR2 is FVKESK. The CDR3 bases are TGTGCCAGCAGCCAAGAAGCGCGACTGAAGAACACTGAAGCTTTCTTT. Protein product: CASSQEARLKNTEAFF.

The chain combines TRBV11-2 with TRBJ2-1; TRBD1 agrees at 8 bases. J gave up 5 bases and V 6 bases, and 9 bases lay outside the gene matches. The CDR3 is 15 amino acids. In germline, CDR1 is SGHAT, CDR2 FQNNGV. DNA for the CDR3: TGTGCCAGCAGTCCACCCGGGACAGGAAACAATGAGCAGTTCTTC. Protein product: CASSPPGTGNNEQFF. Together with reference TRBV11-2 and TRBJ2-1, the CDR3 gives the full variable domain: EAGVAQSPRYKIIEKRQSVAFWCNPISGHATLYWYQQILGQGPKLLIQFQNNGVVDDSQLPKDRFSAERLKGVDSTLKIQPAKLEDSAVYLCASSPPGTGNNEQFFGPGTRLTVL.

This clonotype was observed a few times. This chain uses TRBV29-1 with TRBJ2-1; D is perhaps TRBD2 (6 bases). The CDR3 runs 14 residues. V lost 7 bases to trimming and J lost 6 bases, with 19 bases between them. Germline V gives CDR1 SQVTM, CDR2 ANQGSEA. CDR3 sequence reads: CSAQTREVPNEQFF. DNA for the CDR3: TGCAGCGCTCAGACTAGAGAGGTCCCCAATGAGCAGTTCTTC.

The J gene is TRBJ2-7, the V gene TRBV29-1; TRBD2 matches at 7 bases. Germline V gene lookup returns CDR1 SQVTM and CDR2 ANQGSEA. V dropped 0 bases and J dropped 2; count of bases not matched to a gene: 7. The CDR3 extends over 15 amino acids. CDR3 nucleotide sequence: TGCAGCGTTGAAGATCGGCGGGAGTCGACCTACGAGCAGTACTTC. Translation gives CSVEDRRESTYEQYF.

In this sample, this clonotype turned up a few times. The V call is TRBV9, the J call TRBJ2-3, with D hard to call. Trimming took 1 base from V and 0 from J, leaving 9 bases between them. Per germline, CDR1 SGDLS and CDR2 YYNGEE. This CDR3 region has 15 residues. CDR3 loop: CASSVRSASTDTQYF. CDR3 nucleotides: TGTGCCAGCAGCGTACGTAGTGCTAGCACAGATACGCAGTATTTT.

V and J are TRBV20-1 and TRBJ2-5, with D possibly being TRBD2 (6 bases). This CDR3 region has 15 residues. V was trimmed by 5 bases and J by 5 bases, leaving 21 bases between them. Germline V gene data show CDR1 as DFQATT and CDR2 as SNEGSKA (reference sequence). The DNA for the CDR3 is TGCAGTGCTCAGCCCGTCCTAGCGCTGCAGGAGACCCAGTACTTC. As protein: CSAQPVLALQETQYF.

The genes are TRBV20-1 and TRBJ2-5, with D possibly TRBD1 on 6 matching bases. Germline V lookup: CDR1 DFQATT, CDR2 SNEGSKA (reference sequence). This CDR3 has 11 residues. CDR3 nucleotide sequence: TGCAGCGGACAGAACCAAGAGACCCAGTACTTC. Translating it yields CSGQNQETQYF.

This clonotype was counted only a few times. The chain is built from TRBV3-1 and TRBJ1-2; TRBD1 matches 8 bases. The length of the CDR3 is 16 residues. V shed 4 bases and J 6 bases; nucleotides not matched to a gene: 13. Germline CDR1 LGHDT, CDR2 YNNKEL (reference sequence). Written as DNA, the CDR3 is TGTGCCAGCAGCCGCGGACAGGGCGGTCCTTTTAATGGCTACACCTTC. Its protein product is CASSRGQGGPFNGYTF.

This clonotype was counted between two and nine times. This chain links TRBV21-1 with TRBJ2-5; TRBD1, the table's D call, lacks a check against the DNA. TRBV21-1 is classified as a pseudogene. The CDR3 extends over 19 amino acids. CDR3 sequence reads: CASSKVGQGRYVYQETQYF. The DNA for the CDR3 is TGTGCCAGCAGCAAAGTGGGACAGGGGCGATACGTTTACCAAGAGACCCAGTACTTC.

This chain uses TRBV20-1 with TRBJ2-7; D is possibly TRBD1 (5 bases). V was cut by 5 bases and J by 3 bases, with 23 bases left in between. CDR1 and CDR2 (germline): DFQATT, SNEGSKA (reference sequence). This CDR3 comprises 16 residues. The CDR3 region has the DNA TGCAGTGCTCAGGACAATCGCTTAAGGTCCTTCTACGAGCAGTACTTC. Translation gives CSAQDNRLRSFYEQYF.

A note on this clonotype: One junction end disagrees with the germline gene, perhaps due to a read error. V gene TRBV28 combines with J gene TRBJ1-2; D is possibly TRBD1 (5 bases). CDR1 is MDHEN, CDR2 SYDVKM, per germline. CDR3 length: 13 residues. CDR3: CANSFGGIYGYTF. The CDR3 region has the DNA TGTGCCAACAGTTTTGGGGGAATCTATGGCTACACCTTC.

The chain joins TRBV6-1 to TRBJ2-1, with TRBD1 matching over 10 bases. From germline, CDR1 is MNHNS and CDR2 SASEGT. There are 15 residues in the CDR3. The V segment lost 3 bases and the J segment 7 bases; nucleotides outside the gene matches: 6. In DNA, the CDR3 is TGTGCCAGCAGTGATATGGGACAGGGGAGGAATGAGCAGTTCTTC. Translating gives CASSDMGQGRNEQFF.

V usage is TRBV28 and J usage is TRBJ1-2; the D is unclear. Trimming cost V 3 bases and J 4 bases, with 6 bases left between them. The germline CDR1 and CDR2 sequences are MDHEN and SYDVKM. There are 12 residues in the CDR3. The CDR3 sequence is CASSFRTYGYTF. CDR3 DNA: TGTGCCAGCAGTTTCCGCACCTATGGCTACACCTTC.